What follows are 9 T cell receptor beta chains derived from one specimen sequenced in a study of T cells after yellow fever vaccination. Each CDR3 protein is one row after TCRdb ran MiXCR on the 5' RACE reads. The data contain nearly 300,000 distinct CDR3 sequences, 8.7% of them singletons. The input for sequencing was CD4+ T cells sorted from PBMCs, taken 5 days after the yellow fever booster vaccination. The source is a man aged 18-30 years who received the YFV17D yellow fever vaccine.

The V gene is TRBV7-9, the J gene TRBJ2-3; possibly TRBD2 for D (6 bases). Germline V CDR1 and CDR2: SEHNR, FQNEAQ (reference sequence). V lost 7 bases, J lost 2 bases, and 13 bases lay in between. The CDR3 covers 14 residues. The CDR3 loop is CASTPGLHTDTQYF. In nucleotides, the CDR3 is TGTGCCAGCACCCCGGGACTGCACACAGATACGCAGTATTTT.

This clonotype was counted a few times. This chain uses TRBV20-1 with TRBJ2-3, with TRBD2 matching over 8 bases. V gave up 1 base and J gave up 0 bases; unmatched junction bases: 3. This CDR3 has 15 amino acids. Looked up from germline, CDR1 is DFQATT and CDR2 is SNEGSKA (reference sequence). The CDR3, as DNA: TGCAGTGCTAGAGGGCAGCGGGGGAGCACAGATACGCAGTATTTT. Translated, it gives CSARGQRGSTDTQYF.

This clonotype was seen repeatedly, ten times or more. This chain joins TRBV5-1 and TRBJ2-2, with D perhaps assigned TRBD1 or TRBD2 (5 bases each). Germline V gene data show CDR1 as SGHRS and CDR2 as YFSETQ. V was shortened by 5 bases and J by 5 bases, with 13 bases between the two germline ends. This CDR3 comprises 14 residues. CDR3: CASRFSGRTGELFF. CDR3 bases: TGCGCCAGCAGATTCTCGGGGCGGACCGGGGAGCTGTTTTTT. The variable domain in full, with the rest retrieved from reference TRBV5-1 and TRBJ2-2, is KAGVTQTPRYLIKTRGQQVTLSCSPISGHRSVSWYQQTPGQGLQFLFEYFSETQRNKGNFPGRFSGRQFSNSRSEMNVSTLELGDSALYLCASRFSGRTGELFFGEGSRLTVL.

This clonotype has just a few counts. The chain joins TRBV29-1 to TRBJ1-1, with D unresolved. Germline CDR1 SQVTM, CDR2 ANQGSEA. Trimming stripped 4 bases from V and 5 bases from J, with 5 bases between. The CDR3 loop spans 10 amino acids. The DNA for the CDR3 is TGCAGCGTTGGGGGAACTGAAGCTTTCTTT. This codes for CSVGGTEAFF. The full variable domain, in which reference TRBV29-1 and TRBJ1-1 provide the parts outside the CDR3, is SAVISQKPSRDICQRGTSLTIQCQVDSQVTMMFWYRQQPGQSLTLIATANQGSEATYESGFVIDKFPISRPNLTFSTLTVSNMSPEDSSIYLCSVGGTEAFFGQGTRLTVV.

Only a few counts were recorded for this clonotype. The rearrangement uses TRBV7-2 and TRBJ2-7; D ambiguous. The CDR3 has 13 residues. CDR1 is SGHTA and CDR2 is FQGNSA in the germline V gene. The germline V and J ends were trimmed by 4 bases and 2 bases, with 9 bases remaining between them. CDR3 loop: CASSSTPTYEQYF. The CDR3 coding sequence is TGTGCCAGCAGCTCCACCCCCACCTACGAGCAGTACTTC.

This clonotype was seen at least ten times. The CDR3 here is CASSLEVGELFF. CDR3 DNA sequence: TGCGCCAGCAGCTTGGAAGTCGGGGAGCTGTTTTTT. The chain uses TRBV5-1 and TRBJ2-2; D remains ambiguous. The CDR3 has 12 amino acids. Between the trimmed V and J ends, which lost 0 bases and 7 bases, there was a span of 4 bases. The germline V gene has CDR1 SGHRS and CDR2 YFSETQ.

The chain uses TRBV7-8 and TRBJ2-1, with no clear D. Germline values: CDR1 SGHVS, CDR2 FQNEAQ. V was clipped by 9 bases and J by 6 bases, with 9 bases between them. The CDR3 contains 11 residues. The CDR3 DNA reads TGTGCCAGTCAGACCTTCAATGAGCAGTTCTTC. As protein: CASQTFNEQFF.

A few counts support this clonotype. The germline gene is not matched at one end of the junction; a read error may be the cause. V is TRBV12-3 or TRBV12-4 and J is TRBJ1-5; the D is unclear. CDR3 length: 14 amino acids. The CDR3 protein is CASSWGNSNQPQHF. The DNA of the CDR3 is TGTGCCAGTAGTTGGGGTAATAGCAATCAGCCCCAGCATTTT.

This rearrangement joins TRBV25-1 to TRBJ1-1; TRBD1 is a possible D gene (6 bases). Germline V CDR1 and CDR2: MGHDK, SYGVNS. This CDR3 region has 11 residues. The V and J ends lost 6 bases and 10 bases respectively, with 12 bases between them. Here the CDR3 reads CASRGEGVAFF. The CDR3 DNA sequence: TGTGCCAGCAGAGGGGAGGGGGTAGCTTTCTTT.